This T cell receptor beta chain was sequenced for a study of spatial heterogeneity in lung cancer. Whole-study context: Consistent detection of more beta-chain than alpha-chain sequences was observed. The mean occurrence of each unique TCR and UMI combination in raw reads exceeded 9.5.

This CDR3 has 14 amino acids. CDR1 is LNHDA and CDR2 is SQIVND in the germline V gene (reference sequence). The ends were cut back, 0 bases at V and 7 bases at J, with 12 bases in the middle. This clonotype is classed as medium-sized. TCR cDNA molecules each had a unique molecular identifier. TCRdb re-derived calls from the 5' RACE reads in MiXCR, one entry per CDR3 protein. This repertoire shows 2,000 to 2,500 distinct CDR3 sequences, about an eighth found once; its top ten account for 23%. The sample's time point: sample taken at primary tumor resection. From tumor, nontumor lung or frozen PBMC, whole RNA was taken unsorted for sequencing. A total of around 76 untreated early-stage non-small cell lung cancer patients served as donors.

This receptor was obtained from a male donor with early-stage non-small cell lung cancer. This specimen was normal lung tissue next to the tumor, taken at surgery. This rearrangement joins TRBV19 to TRBJ2-5; TRBD1 or TRBD2 may be the D gene (6 bases each). CDR3 nucleotide sequence: TGTGCCAGTAGTATAGAGGGGGGCTCCGGGACCCAGTACTTC. Amino acid sequence: CASSIEGGSGTQYF.